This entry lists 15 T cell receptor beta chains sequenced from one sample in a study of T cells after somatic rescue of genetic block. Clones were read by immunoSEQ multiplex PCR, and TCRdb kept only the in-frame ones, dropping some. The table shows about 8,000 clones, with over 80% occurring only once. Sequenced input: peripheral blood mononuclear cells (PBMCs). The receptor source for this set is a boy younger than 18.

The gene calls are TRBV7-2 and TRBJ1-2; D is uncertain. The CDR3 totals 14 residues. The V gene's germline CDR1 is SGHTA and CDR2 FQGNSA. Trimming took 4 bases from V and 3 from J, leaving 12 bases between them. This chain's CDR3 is CASSSQSQDYGYTF. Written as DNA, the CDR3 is TGTGCCAGCAGCTCCCAGTCACAAGACTATGGCTACACCTTC.

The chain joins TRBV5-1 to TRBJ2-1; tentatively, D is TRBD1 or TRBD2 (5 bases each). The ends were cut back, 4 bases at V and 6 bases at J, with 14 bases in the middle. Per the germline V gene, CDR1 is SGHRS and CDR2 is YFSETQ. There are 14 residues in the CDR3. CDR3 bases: TGCGCCAGCAGCCCACAGGAGGTGTTCAATGAGCAGTTCTTC. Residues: CASSPQEVFNEQFF. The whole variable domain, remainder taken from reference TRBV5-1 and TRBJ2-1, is KAGVTQTPRYLIKTRGQQVTLSCSPISGHRSVSWYQQTPGQGLQFLFEYFSETQRNKGNFPGRFSGRQFSNSRSEMNVSTLELGDSALYLCASSPQEVFNEQFFGPGTRLTVL.

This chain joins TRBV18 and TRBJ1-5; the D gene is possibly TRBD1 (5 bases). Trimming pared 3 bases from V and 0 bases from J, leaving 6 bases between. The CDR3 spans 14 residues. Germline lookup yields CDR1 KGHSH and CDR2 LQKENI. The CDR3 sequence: CASSPGGSNQPQHF. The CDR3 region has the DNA TGTGCCAGCTCACCGGGGGGTAGCAATCAGCCCCAGCATTTT.

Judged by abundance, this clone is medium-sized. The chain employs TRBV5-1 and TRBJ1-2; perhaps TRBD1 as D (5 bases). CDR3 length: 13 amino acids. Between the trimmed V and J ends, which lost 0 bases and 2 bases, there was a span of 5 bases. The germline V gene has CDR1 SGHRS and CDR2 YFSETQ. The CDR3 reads CASSLGQNYGYTF. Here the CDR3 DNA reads TGCGCCAGCAGCTTGGGACAGAACTATGGCTACACCTTC.

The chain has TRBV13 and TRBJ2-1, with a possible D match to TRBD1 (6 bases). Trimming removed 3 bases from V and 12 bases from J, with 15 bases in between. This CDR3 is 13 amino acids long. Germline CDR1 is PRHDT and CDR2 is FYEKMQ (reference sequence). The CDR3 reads CASSFSEQGTQFF. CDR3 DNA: TGTGCCAGCAGCTTCTCGGAACAGGGTACGCAGTTCTTC.

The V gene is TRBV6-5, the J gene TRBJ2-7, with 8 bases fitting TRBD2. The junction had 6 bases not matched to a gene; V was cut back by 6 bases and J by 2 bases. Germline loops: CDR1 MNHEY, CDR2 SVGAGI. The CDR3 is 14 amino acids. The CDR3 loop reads CASSLAGRPYEQYF. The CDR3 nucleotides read TGTGCCAGCAGCTTAGCGGGACGACCCTACGAGCAGTACTTC.

The CDR3 nucleotides are TGTGCCAGCAGCCTCAACAGAGACATCTATGGCTACACCTTC. Protein product: CASSLNRDIYGYTF. The chain recombines TRBV7-9 with TRBJ1-2; D gene ambiguous. The V gene lost 5 bases and the J gene lost 4 bases, with 14 bases spanning the gap. Germline CDR1 is SEHNR and CDR2 is FQNEAQ (reference sequence). The CDR3 totals 14 residues.

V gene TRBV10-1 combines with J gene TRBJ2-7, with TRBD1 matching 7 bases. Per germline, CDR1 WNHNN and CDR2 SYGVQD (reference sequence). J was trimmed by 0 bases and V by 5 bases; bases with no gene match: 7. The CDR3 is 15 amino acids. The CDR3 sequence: CASSKGGAGSYEQYF. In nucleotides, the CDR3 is TGCGCCAGCAGTAAAGGGGGCGCAGGCTCCTACGAGCAGTACTTC.

The CDR3 DNA reads TGTGCCAGCAGCTTAGGTTTGAGCCCTGAAGCTTTCTTT. This codes for CASSLGLSPEAFF. The V and J genes are TRBV7-8 and TRBJ1-1; no firm D call. The CDR3 consists of 13 residues. Trimming pared 1 base from V and 6 bases from J, leaving 9 bases between. In germline, CDR1 is SGHVS, CDR2 FQNEAQ.

The chain's CDR3 is CASSLHWDREYQPQHF. CDR3 DNA: TGTGCCAGCAGCTTGCACTGGGACAGGGAATATCAGCCCCAGCATTTT. The chain uses TRBV5-6 and TRBJ1-5; 9 nucleotides match TRBD1. The CDR3 length is 16 residues. CDR1 is SGHDT, CDR2 YYEEEE, per germline. V gave up 1 base and J gave up 5 bases; unmatched junction bases: 7. Complete variable domain (other parts from reference TRBV5-6 and TRBJ1-5): DAGVTQSPTHLIKTRGQQVTLRCSPKSGHDTVSWYQQALGQGPQFIFQYYEEEERQRGNFPDRFSGHQFPNYSSELNVNALLLGDSALYLCASSLHWDREYQPQHFGDGTRLSIL.

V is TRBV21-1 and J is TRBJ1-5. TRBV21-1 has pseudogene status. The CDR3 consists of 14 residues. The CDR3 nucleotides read TGTGCCAGCAGCCCGGAACCGGCCCATCAGCCCCAGCATTTT. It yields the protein CASSPEPAHQPQHF.

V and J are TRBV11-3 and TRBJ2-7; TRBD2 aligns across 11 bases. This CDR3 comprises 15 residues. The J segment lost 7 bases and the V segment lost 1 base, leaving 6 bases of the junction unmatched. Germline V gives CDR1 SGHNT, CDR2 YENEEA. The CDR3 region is CASSLALAGVGEQYF. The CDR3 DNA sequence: TGTGCCAGCAGCTTAGCACTAGCGGGAGTAGGAGAGCAGTACTTC.

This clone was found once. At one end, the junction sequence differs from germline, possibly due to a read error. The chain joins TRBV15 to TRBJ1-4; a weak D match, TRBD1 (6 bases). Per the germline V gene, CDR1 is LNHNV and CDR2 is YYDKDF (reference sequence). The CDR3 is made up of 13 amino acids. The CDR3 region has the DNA TGTGCCACCAGCAGAGATCTGCAGGGGCTACCCACTTTT. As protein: CATSRDLQGLPTF. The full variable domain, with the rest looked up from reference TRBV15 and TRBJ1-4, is DAMVIQNPRYQVTQFGKPVTLSCSQTLNHNVMYWYQQKSSQAPKLLFHYYDKDFNNEADTPDNFQSRRPNTSFCFLDIRSPGLGDTAMYLCATSRDLQGLPTFGSGTQLSVL.

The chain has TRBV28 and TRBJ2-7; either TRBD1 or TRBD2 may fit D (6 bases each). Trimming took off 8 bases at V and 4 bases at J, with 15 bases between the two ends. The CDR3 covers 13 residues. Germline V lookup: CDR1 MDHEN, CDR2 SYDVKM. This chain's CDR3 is CASLRGVGYEQYF. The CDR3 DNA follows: TGTGCCAGCCTTAGGGGGGTTGGTTACGAGCAGTACTTC. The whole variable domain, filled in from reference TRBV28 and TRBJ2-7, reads DVKVTQSSRYLVKRTGEKVFLECVQDMDHENMFWYRQDPGLGLRLIYFSYDVKMKEKGDIPEGYSVSREKKERFSLILESASTNQTSMYLCASLRGVGYEQYFGPGTRLTVT.

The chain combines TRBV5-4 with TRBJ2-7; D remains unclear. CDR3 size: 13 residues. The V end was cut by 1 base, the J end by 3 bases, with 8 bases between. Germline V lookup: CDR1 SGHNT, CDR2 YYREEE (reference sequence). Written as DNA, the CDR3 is TGTGCCAGCAGCTTGCGGCCGAACTACGAGCAGTACTTC. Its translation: CASSLRPNYEQYF.